The next 31 T cell receptor beta chains were all read from a single sample in a study of regulatory T cells in long-lasting Graves disease. As for time point: persistent/refractory GD, antithyroid drugs over 5 years with positive TRAb. With RNA extracted from PBMCs as input, the TCR library was made. Construction of TCR beta libraries relied on iRepertoire HTBI primers and on Arm-PCR targeting CDR3 regions. TCRdb re-called the multiplex PCR reads through MiXCR, storing one row per CDR3 protein. The data hold some 450,000 distinct CDR3 sequences, with 20% to 25% observed a single time. The material was peripheral blood mononuclear cells (PBMCs), obtained when the disease was refractory, from a patient treated with antithyroid drugs. Receptors originate from a female donor with Graves disease.

This chain uses TRBV19 with TRBJ2-7; tentatively, D is TRBD2 (5 bases). CDR1 LNHDA and CDR2 SQIVND come from the germline V gene (reference sequence). Trimming took off 6 bases at V and 9 bases at J, with 24 bases between the two ends. The CDR3 runs 15 residues. The CDR3 DNA reads as TGTGCCAGTAGCCCGACGGACTCGTCTCAGTTAAGGCAGTACTTC. Translated, it gives CASSPTDSSQLRQYF.

This clonotype was picked up many times. V usage is TRBV2 and J usage is TRBJ1-1, with D maybe TRBD1 (5 bases). The V and J ends lost 3 bases and 6 bases respectively, with 20 bases between them. Germline CDR1 is SNHLY and CDR2 is FYNNEI. The CDR3 is 16 residues long. CDR3: CASSEGVLLPNAEAFF. Here the CDR3 DNA reads TGTGCCAGCAGTGAGGGGGTCCTACTACCTAACGCTGAAGCTTTCTTT.

This clonotype was seen repeatedly, ten times or more. The genes are TRBV12-3 or TRBV12-4 and TRBJ2-7; maybe TRBD2 (5 bases). The CDR3 length is 13 residues. Between the trimmed V and J ends, which lost 6 bases and 2 bases, there was a span of 11 bases. The CDR3 reads CASRGGGTYEQYF. DNA for the CDR3: TGTGCCAGCAGGGGCGGAGGCACCTACGAGCAGTACTTC.

The chain recombines TRBV7-9 with TRBJ2-4; tentatively, D is TRBD1 (6 bases). The germline V gene has CDR1 SEHNR and CDR2 FQNEAQ (reference sequence). Trimming stripped 6 bases from V and 0 bases from J, with 9 bases between. The CDR3 is 14 amino acids. CDR3 amino acids: CASSGQLAKNIQYF. The CDR3 DNA follows: TGTGCCAGCAGTGGACAGCTAGCCAAAAACATTCAGTACTTC.

For this clonotype: This clone may be a read error of a much larger clone one base away. The CDR3 is CSVRDQGRPQHF. The CDR3 DNA is TGCAGCGTCCGGGACCAAGGTCGGCCCCAGCATTTT. V gene TRBV29-1 combines with J gene TRBJ1-5, with a tentative D call TRBD1 (5 bases). The CDR3 spans 12 residues. Deletions cut 6 bases from V and 9 bases from J, with 15 bases between. CDR1 SQVTM and CDR2 ANQGSEA come from the germline V gene.

V usage is TRBV7-2 and J usage is TRBJ1-1, with no clear D. The CDR3 totals 13 residues. The germline V gene encodes CDR1 SGHTA and CDR2 FQGNSA. Trimming shortened V by 0 bases and J by 2 bases, and 4 bases separated the two germline ends. This CDR3 is CASSLADNTEAFF. In DNA, the CDR3 is TGTGCCAGCAGCTTAGCCGACAACACTGAAGCTTTCTTT.

This chain uses TRBV28 with TRBJ1-6; a weak D match, TRBD1 (6 bases). The CDR3 has 13 residues. The germline gives CDR1 MDHEN, CDR2 SYDVKM. The V end lost 6 bases, the J end lost 8 bases, and 11 bases lay between the germline ends. The DNA of the CDR3 is TGTGCCAGCAGCGCCCGACAGGATTCACCCCTCCACTTT. Translated, it gives CASSARQDSPLHF.

This clonotype was found a few times. Here the CDR3 reads CSARDLAGWSYEQYF. The CDR3 nucleotides are TGCAGTGCTAGAGATTTGGCGGGATGGTCCTACGAGCAGTACTTC. The chain combines TRBV20-1 with TRBJ2-7, with a weak D call TRBD2 (6 bases). The length of the CDR3 is 15 residues. The ends were cut back, 0 bases at V and 1 base at J, with 13 bases in the middle. The germline V gene encodes CDR1 DFQATT and CDR2 SNEGSKA (reference sequence).

The chain is built from TRBV12-3 or TRBV12-4 and TRBJ2-3, with 11 positions matching TRBD2. This CDR3 has 15 residues. The V and J ends lost 5 bases and 7 bases, in that order; junction bases with no gene match: 8. DNA for the CDR3: TGTGCCAGCAGTCCAGGGACTAGCGGATGGAATACGCAGTATTTT. Translated, it gives CASSPGTSGWNTQYF.

This clonotype was detected only a few times. V and J are TRBV2 and TRBJ2-2; D perhaps matches TRBD2 (5 bases). The germline V and J ends were trimmed by 4 bases and 3 bases, with 18 bases remaining between them. This CDR3 has 17 amino acids. CDR1 and CDR2 from the germline V gene are SNHLY and FYNNEI. CDR3 coding DNA: TGTGCCAGCAGTGCGCCTCGACACGGGCGGGACACCGGGGAGCTGTTTTTT. This sequence encodes CASSAPRHGRDTGELFF. Supplemented by reference TRBV2 and TRBJ2-2, the full variable domain reads EPEVTQTPSHQVTQMGQEVILRCVPISNHLYFYWYRQILGQKVEFLVSFYNNEISEKSEIFDDQFSVERPDGSNFTLKIRSTKLEDSAMYFCASSAPRHGRDTGELFFGEGSRLTVL.

This rearrangement joins TRBV30 to TRBJ2-5; TRBD1 might be the D (6 bases). Germline CDR1 is GTSNPN and CDR2 is SVGIG (reference sequence). V dropped 3 bases and J dropped 1 base, with 12 bases sitting between them. There are 14 residues in the CDR3. CDR3 coding DNA: TGTGCCTGGAGATCCAGGGGCGTCCAAGAGACCCAGTACTTC. It codes for CAWRSRGVQETQYF.

The CDR3 spells CASSQERQASTGELFF. The CDR3 nucleotides read TGTGCCAGCTCACAAGAGAGACAGGCGTCCACCGGGGAGCTGTTTTTT. The rearrangement uses TRBV18 and TRBJ2-2; tentative D call: TRBD1 (6 bases). The CDR3 extends over 16 amino acids. With 4 bases removed from V and 4 bases from J, the gap between germline ends came to 16 bases. Germline CDR1 reads KGHSH; CDR2 reads LQKENI.

The chain carries TRBV19 and TRBJ2-5; TRBD1 agrees at 9 bases. V lost 7 bases to trimming and J lost 8 bases; unmatched junction nucleotides: 11. Germline V gene lookup returns CDR1 LNHDA and CDR2 SQIVND (reference sequence). This CDR3 is 14 amino acids long. The DNA for the CDR3 is TGTGCCAGTACCGGGGACAGGGTAGTGGATACCCAGTACTTC. Its protein product is CASTGDRVVDTQYF.

This clonotype was counted between two and nine times. The chain uses TRBV3-1 and TRBJ2-7; D not resolved. The V gene lost 3 bases and the J gene lost 6 bases, with 9 bases spanning the gap. The germline gives CDR1 LGHDT, CDR2 YNNKEL (reference sequence). The CDR3 has 12 amino acids. The CDR3 here is CASSQATCEQYF. CDR3 sequence (DNA): TGTGCCAGCAGCCAGGCGACCTGCGAGCAGTACTTC.

The chain employs TRBV5-1 and TRBJ2-3, with D hard to call. CDR1 and CDR2 (germline): SGHRS, YFSETQ. Trimming took off 0 bases at V and 1 base at J, with 9 bases between the two ends. This CDR3 has 15 residues. The CDR3 reads CASSLGGVGTDTQYF. CDR3 bases: TGCGCCAGCAGCTTGGGAGGCGTCGGCACAGATACGCAGTATTTT.

This clonotype has only a few counts. This chain connects TRBV4-2 to TRBJ2-7; a weak D match, TRBD1 (6 bases). Germline loops: CDR1 LGHNA, CDR2 YNFKEQ. There are 14 residues in the CDR3. V lost 1 base and J 2 bases, leaving 9 bases between the germline ends. The CDR3, as DNA: TGTGCCAGCAGCCAAGGTGACAGGACCTACGAGCAGTACTTC. It is translated as CASSQGDRTYEQYF.

This clonotype was seen a single time. The J gene is TRBJ1-1, the V gene TRBV28, with D unclear. The CDR3 totals 13 residues. Germline V gene sequence: CDR1 MDHEN, CDR2 SYDVKM. V was trimmed by 3 bases and J by 5 bases, leaving 10 bases between them. This CDR3 is CASSLWLETEAFF. The CDR3 DNA reads as TGTGCCAGCAGTTTGTGGCTCGAAACTGAAGCTTTCTTT.

This rearrangement joins TRBV24-1 to TRBJ2-2; either TRBD1 or TRBD2 may fit D (5 bases each). The CDR3 extends over 14 amino acids. Between the trimmed V and J ends, which lost 7 bases and 1 base, there was a span of 9 bases. The germline V gene has CDR1 KGHDR and CDR2 SFDVKD. CDR3 residues: CATRGPKNTGELFF. The CDR3 DNA sequence: TGTGCCACCAGGGGACCGAAGAACACCGGGGAGCTGTTTTTT.

The chain carries TRBV3-1 and TRBJ2-1; no clear D gene. V dropped 1 base and J dropped 1 base, with 5 bases sitting between them. Germline V gene lookup returns CDR1 LGHDT and CDR2 YNNKEL (reference sequence). CDR3 length: 14 residues. CDR3 protein: CASSQGRSYNEQFF. DNA of the CDR3: TGTGCCAGCAGCCAAGGCCGTTCCTACAATGAGCAGTTCTTC.

This clonotype was detected many times. The V gene is TRBV2, the J gene TRBJ2-2, with D perhaps matching TRBD2 (5 bases). With 0 bases removed from V and 7 bases from J, the gap between germline ends came to 9 bases. CDR1 and CDR2 from the germline V gene are SNHLY and FYNNEI. The CDR3 is 14 amino acids. CDR3 sequence: CASSEAGVGGELFF. CDR3 DNA: TGTGCCAGCAGTGAAGCGGGAGTCGGCGGGGAGCTGTTTTTT.

The rearrangement joins TRBV10-3 to TRBJ2-2; 8 bases map to TRBD1. The CDR3 length is 16 residues. The V segment lost 4 bases and the J segment 2 bases; nucleotides outside the gene matches: 6. Germline V CDR1 and CDR2: ENHRY, SYGVKD. CDR3: CAISVPGQVNTGELFF. In nucleotides, the CDR3 is TGTGCCATCAGTGTCCCGGGACAGGTTAACACCGGGGAGCTGTTTTTT.

This clonotype was picked up many times. This chain uses TRBV5-6 with TRBJ2-7; tentatively, D is TRBD1 (5 bases). V lost 5 bases and J 2 bases, leaving 11 bases between the germline ends. Germline V lookup: CDR1 SGHDT, CDR2 YYEEEE. The CDR3 sequence is 13 residues long. The CDR3 sequence: CASSYDRTYEQYF. The DNA for the CDR3 is TGTGCCAGCAGTTACGACAGAACCTACGAGCAGTACTTC.

This chain joins TRBV29-1 and TRBJ1-5, with a tentative D call TRBD1 (6 bases). Trimming removed 6 bases at V and 1 base at J, with 10 bases between. The CDR3 is 13 residues long. Germline V gene sequence: CDR1 SQVTM, CDR2 ANQGSEA. The CDR3 loop is CSVDTGSNQPQHF. DNA for the CDR3: TGCAGCGTGGATACAGGGAGCAATCAGCCCCAGCATTTT.

The rearrangement links TRBV7-2 to TRBJ1-2, with D unclear. The CDR3 is made up of 14 amino acids. The germline V and J ends were trimmed by 0 bases and 4 bases, with 9 bases remaining between them. Looked up from germline, CDR1 is SGHTA and CDR2 is FQGNSA. The CDR3 here is CASSLAGQTYGYTF. The CDR3 coding sequence is TGTGCCAGCAGCTTAGCAGGGCAGACCTATGGCTACACCTTC.

This clonotype was detected only a few times. The CDR3 nucleotides are TGTGCCAGCAGCCATGGGCTCAGAACCTACGAGCAGTACTTC. It encodes CASSHGLRTYEQYF. The chain has TRBV7-2 and TRBJ2-7; D ambiguous. The V gene lost 5 bases and the J gene lost 2 bases, with 13 bases spanning the gap. Germline loops: CDR1 SGHTA, CDR2 FQGNSA. The CDR3 runs to 14 residues.

This clonotype turned up a few times. The chain recombines TRBV14 with TRBJ1-1; D not resolved. From germline, CDR1 is SGHDN and CDR2 FVKESK. Between the trimmed V and J ends, which lost 4 bases and 6 bases, there was a span of 15 bases. This CDR3 region has 14 residues. The CDR3 loop is CASSRKAGNAEAFF. The CDR3 nucleotides read TGTGCCAGCAGCCGAAAGGCTGGAAACGCTGAAGCTTTCTTT. Variable domain in full (rest from reference TRBV14 and TRBJ1-1): EAGVTQFPSHSVIEKGQTVTLRCDPISGHDNLYWYRRVMGKEIKFLLHFVKESKQDESGMPNNRFLAERTGGTYSTLKVQPAELEDSGVYFCASSRKAGNAEAFFGQGTRLTVV.

J is TRBJ2-5 and V is TRBV9; TRBD2 matches 10 bases. Germline V gene lookup returns CDR1 SGDLS and CDR2 YYNGEE. The J segment lost 10 bases and the V segment lost 3 bases, leaving 12 bases of the junction unmatched. CDR3 length: 15 amino acids. The CDR3 sequence: CASSAGGTSEGSQYF. The CDR3 nucleotides read TGTGCCAGCAGCGCGGGAGGGACTAGCGAAGGGAGCCAGTACTTC.

The chain has TRBV20-1 and TRBJ1-5, with D perhaps TRBD1 (5 bases). Per germline, CDR1 DFQATT and CDR2 SNEGSKA (reference sequence). Trimming took 6 bases from V and 4 from J, leaving 25 bases between them. The CDR3 sequence is 17 residues long. CDR3 DNA: TGCAGTGCAACCCACCGGGACCCCGGAAGTTTGAATCAGCCCCAGCATTTT. Translating gives CSATHRDPGSLNQPQHF.

The chain recombines TRBV30 with TRBJ2-7, with a tentative D call TRBD1 (6 bases). The V gene's germline CDR1 is GTSNPN and CDR2 SVGIG (reference sequence). The CDR3 runs 14 residues. Trimming took 4 bases from V and 4 from J, leaving 17 bases between them. The CDR3 coding sequence is TGTGCCTGGACATCCTTCGGACAGCGATACGAGCAGTACTTC. Translated, it gives CAWTSFGQRYEQYF.

This clonotype was found many times. The chain joins TRBV11-2 to TRBJ1-2; tentatively, D is TRBD1 (5 bases). CDR3 length: 17 amino acids. Germline V lookup: CDR1 SGHAT, CDR2 FQNNGV. V lost 2 bases to trimming and J lost 2 bases, with 18 bases between them. CDR3 DNA: TGTGCCAGCAGCTTATTCGCGGGACCCGACGCGAACTATGGCTACACCTTC. Translated, it gives CASSLFAGPDANYGYTF.

As concerns this clonotype: This may stem from a read error, because a much larger clone lies one nucleotide away. The chain combines TRBV28 with TRBJ2-5; TRBD2 matches 8 bases. Germline V gives CDR1 MDHEN, CDR2 SYDVKM. The CDR3 is 17 amino acids. The CDR3 here is CASRPGGRSWLEKTQCF. In nucleotides, the CDR3 is TGTGCCAGCAGGCCAGGCGGGAGGTCCTGGTTGGAAAAGACCCAGTGCTTC.